This T cell receptor (beta chain) was observed in a study of blood T cell repertoires in COVID-19. The overall study: COVID-19 samples collected from the United States, Italy and Spain covered acute and convalescent phases. The analysed material was cDNA or gDNA that came from T cells, B-cell-depleted T cells, or PBMCs.

Libraries were prepared by immunoSEQ multiplex PCR; TCRdb keeps only in-frame clonotypes and omits some of them. Of over 150,000 clones detected, around 85% appear once; the ten largest clones hold 5% to 8%. Across 24 US areas, participants ranged in age from about 18 to 90 years. Participant-reported clinical history was the basis for cohort assignment. The CDR3 loop spans 16 amino acids. The V gene end was trimmed by 7 bases and the J gene end by 1 base; junction bases not matched to a gene: 12. The germline V gene encodes CDR1 SEHNR and CDR2 FQNEAQ (reference sequence). J is TRBJ1-1 and V is TRBV7-9; 7 bases fit TRBD1. Sequences were obtained from PBMCs or T cells enriched from blood (not recorded which). This sequence originates from a man aged 40-50 years who had recovered from COVID-19. The CDR3: CASTHAWDSTNTEAFF. CDR3 coding DNA: TGTGCCAGCACCCACGCTTGGGACAGTACGAACACTGAAGCTTTCTTT.